Given below is one T cell receptor beta chain in context. Its antigen remains unknown. CD45RO-negative cells were positively selected for CCR7, leaving out terminally differentiated effector memory CD45RA+ cells. Donors comprised only Caucasian adults living in Nashville, Tennessee. This sample was included in a study of shared clonotypes between healthy human individuals. Background on the study: Three plates were used per donor for CD4 naive, three for CD4 memory, two for CD8 naive and one for CD8 memory. General study findings and limits: Researchers sampled blood only, noting tissue repertoires likely differ. Naive subsets, compared against memory subsets, generally had larger estimated richness values.

The germline V gene encodes CDR1 SGHRS and CDR2 YFSETQ. This CDR3 has 13 amino acids. V gave up 7 bases and J gave up 4 bases; unmatched junction bases: 7. TCRdb's table, derived via immunoSEQ multiplex PCR, lists solely in-frame clones and lacks some. Of more than 2 million clones listed, around 95% are singletons. Sequenced: naive CD8+ T cells from PBMCs. This chain links TRBV5-1 with TRBJ2-7, with TRBD2 matching 8 bases. The clonotype was recovered from a man younger than 30 in good health. Some clones in this sample may be carry-over from other donors' samples. The chain's CDR3 is CASAGTSMYEQYF. The CDR3 region has the DNA TGCGCCAGCGCCGGGACTAGTATGTACGAGCAGTACTTC. Drawing the rest from reference TRBV5-1 and TRBJ2-7, the complete variable domain is KAGVTQTPRYLIKTRGQQVTLSCSPISGHRSVSWYQQTPGQGLQFLFEYFSETQRNKGNFPGRFSGRQFSNSRSEMNVSTLELGDSALYLCASAGTSMYEQYFGPGTRLTVT.